The 11 T cell receptor beta chains reported below all come from one sample, sequenced in a study of spatial heterogeneity in lung cancer. Time point here: sample taken at primary tumor resection. MiXCR, run by TCRdb on the 5' RACE reads, gives a single entry per CDR3 protein. The top ten hold 35% to 45% of the sample, which has about 92,000 distinct CDR3 sequences, approximately 12% seen once. The specimen comprised PBMCs, sampled at surgery. Source of these receptors: a male donor with early-stage non-small cell lung cancer.

The CDR3 bases are TGCAGTGCTACGGGACAAGACTATGGCTACACCTTC. Amino acid sequence: CSATGQDYGYTF. This chain joins TRBV20-1 and TRBJ1-2; possible D gene TRBD1, 6 bases. Germline lookup yields CDR1 DFQATT and CDR2 SNEGSKA (reference sequence). The CDR3 extends over 12 amino acids. The V end lost 4 bases, the J end lost 3 bases, and 9 bases lay between the germline ends.

This clonotype occurred a few times. The chain carries TRBV27 and TRBJ1-5; tentative D call: TRBD1 (6 bases). Trimming took off 6 bases at V and 7 bases at J, with 13 bases between the two ends. The CDR3 contains 13 residues. Germline CDR1 is MNHEY and CDR2 is SMNVEV (reference sequence). The CDR3 loop is CASRLQGSQPQHF. The CDR3 region has the DNA TGTGCCAGCAGATTACAGGGTAGCCAGCCCCAGCATTTT.

V is TRBV7-3 and J is TRBJ2-6; D is tentatively TRBD1 or TRBD2 (5 bases each). The CDR3 is 16 residues long. Germline loops: CDR1 SGHTA, CDR2 FQGTGA. V was trimmed by 3 bases and J by 0 bases, leaving 9 bases between them. The chain's CDR3 is CASSLGPNSGANVLTF. Here the CDR3 DNA reads TGTGCCAGCAGCTTGGGACCGAACTCTGGGGCCAACGTCCTGACTTTC.

This clonotype was recorded many times. The V gene is TRBV11-2, the J gene TRBJ2-1, with D possibly matching TRBD2 (6 bases). V dropped 6 bases and J dropped 4 bases, with 19 bases sitting between them. Germline lookup yields CDR1 SGHAT and CDR2 FQNNGV. This CDR3 region has 16 residues. Here the CDR3 reads CASRGLRRQGYNEQFF. The CDR3 DNA reads TGTGCCAGCAGAGGACTACGGAGGCAGGGATACAATGAGCAGTTCTTC.

This clonotype occurred a few times. The chain uses TRBV7-2 and TRBJ1-2, with 9 bases matching TRBD1. The J segment lost 5 bases and the V segment lost 5 bases, leaving 12 bases of the junction unmatched. CDR1 is SGHTA, CDR2 FQGNSA, per germline. The length of the CDR3 is 16 residues. The CDR3 region has the DNA TGTGCCAGCAGCCGATCGGGGGGGACAGGGATATATGGCTACACCTTC. It translates to CASSRSGGTGIYGYTF.

This clonotype was counted between two and nine times. For the CDR3, the DNA is TGCGCCAGCAGCCGGCGGAGGGGCGGCGGTGAAAAACTGTTTTTT. It is translated as CASSRRRGGGEKLFF. The gene calls are TRBV4-3 and TRBJ1-4; D might be TRBD1 (5 bases). V lost 4 bases to trimming and J lost 7 bases, with 16 bases between them. Per the germline V gene, CDR1 is LGHNA and CDR2 is YSLEER. CDR3 length equals 15 residues.

V usage is TRBV7-2 and J usage is TRBJ2-5; D may match TRBD1 or TRBD2 (6 bases each). The CDR3 length is 15 residues. Trimming left V 6 bases short and J 1 base short, with 15 bases between. Germline values: CDR1 SGHTA, CDR2 FQGNSA. CDR3 sequence reads: CASRTGGGGQETQYF. CDR3 coding DNA: TGTGCCAGCAGGACAGGTGGGGGAGGCCAAGAGACCCAGTACTTC.

This clonotype has just a few counts. The chain uses TRBV20-1 and TRBJ2-1; 7 bases agree with TRBD2. Germline CDR1 DFQATT, CDR2 SNEGSKA (reference sequence). The V and J ends lost 0 bases and 4 bases, in that order; junction bases with no gene match: 6. The CDR3 is 15 amino acids. The chain's CDR3 is CSARDRRGLYNEQFF. In DNA, the CDR3 is TGCAGTGCTAGAGATAGGCGGGGACTATACAATGAGCAGTTCTTC.

This clonotype was counted a few times. The chain couples TRBV28 to TRBJ1-6, with 8 bases aligning to TRBD1. Looked up from germline, CDR1 is MDHEN and CDR2 is SYDVKM. Losses at the gene ends were 6 bases for V and 6 bases for J; bases not matched to a gene: 7. The CDR3 extends over 15 amino acids. CDR3 coding DNA: TGTGCCAGCAGGTTGACAGGGGAGAGTAATTCACCCCTCCACTTT. Translated, it gives CASRLTGESNSPLHF.

This clonotype showed up just a few times. The CDR3 here is CASNFNSPLHF. In nucleotides, the CDR3 is TGTGCCAGCAACTTTAATTCACCCCTCCACTTT. This chain uses TRBV6-6 with TRBJ1-6, with D unclear. Germline V gene lookup returns CDR1 MNHNY and CDR2 SVGAGI (reference sequence). The V and J ends lost 7 bases and 6 bases respectively, with 4 bases between them. The CDR3 contains 11 residues.

This chain links TRBV28 with TRBJ1-6; D is uncertain. V lost 2 bases and J 6 bases, leaving 17 bases between the germline ends. Germline assignment: CDR1 MDHEN and CDR2 SYDVKM. This CDR3 is built from 17 residues. This CDR3 is CASSLITAKTVNSPLHF. The CDR3 coding sequence is TGTGCCAGCAGTTTAATTACAGCGAAAACCGTTAATTCACCCCTCCACTTT.